This T cell receptor (beta chain) was found in a study of T cells expressing NK-cell markers. The CDR3 is 14 amino acids. In germline, CDR1 is MNHEY, CDR2 SVGAGI. Overall study findings and caveats: In four donors, these clonotypes also led the CD3+CD56-NKG2C+ fraction.

This clonotype is deemed medium-sized (0.01 to 0.1%) by its frequency. The target antigen is unknown. TCRdb reanalyzed the 5' RACE reads and collapses them to one entry per CDR3 protein, without DNA. Its table records fewer than 7,500 distinct CDR3 sequences. This rearrangement joins TRBV6-5 to TRBJ1-2; TCRdb outputs TRBD1, but without DNA this stays unchecked. The TCR sequence derives from a man younger than 35 in good health. The sample consisted of blood T cells: a sorted CD56 or NKG2C T cell subset, CD4+ or CD8+ T cells, or bulk PBMC T cells (not recorded which). The CDR3 loop is CASSYRNQGSGYTF.